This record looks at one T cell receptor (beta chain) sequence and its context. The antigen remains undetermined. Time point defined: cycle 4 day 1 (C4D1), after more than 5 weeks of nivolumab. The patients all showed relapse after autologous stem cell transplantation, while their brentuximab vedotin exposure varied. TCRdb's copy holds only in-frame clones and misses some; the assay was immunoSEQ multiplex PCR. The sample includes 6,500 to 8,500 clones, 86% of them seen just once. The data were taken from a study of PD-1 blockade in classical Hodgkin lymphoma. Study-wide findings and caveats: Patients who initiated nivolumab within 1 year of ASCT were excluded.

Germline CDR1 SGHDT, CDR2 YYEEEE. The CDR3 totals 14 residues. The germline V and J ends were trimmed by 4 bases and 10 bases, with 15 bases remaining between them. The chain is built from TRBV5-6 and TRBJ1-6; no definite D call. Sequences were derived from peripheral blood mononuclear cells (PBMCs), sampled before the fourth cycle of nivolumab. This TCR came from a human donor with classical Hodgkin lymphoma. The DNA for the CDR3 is TGTGCCAGCAGCCGGAGAAAAACCGAATCACCCCTCCACTTT. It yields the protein CASSRRKTESPLHF.